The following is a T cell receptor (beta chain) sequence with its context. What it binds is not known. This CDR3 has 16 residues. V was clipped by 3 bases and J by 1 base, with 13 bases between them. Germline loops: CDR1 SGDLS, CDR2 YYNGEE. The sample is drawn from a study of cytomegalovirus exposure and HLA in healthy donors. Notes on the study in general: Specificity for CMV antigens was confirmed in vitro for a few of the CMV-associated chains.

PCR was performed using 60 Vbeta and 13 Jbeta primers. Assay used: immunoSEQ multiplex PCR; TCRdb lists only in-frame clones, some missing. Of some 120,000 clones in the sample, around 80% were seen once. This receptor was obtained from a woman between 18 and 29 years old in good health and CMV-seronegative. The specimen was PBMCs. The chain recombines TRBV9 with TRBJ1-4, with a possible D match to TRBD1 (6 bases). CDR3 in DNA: TGTGCCAGCAGCGGGGATTTCAGGGGAACTAATGAAAAACTGTTTTTT. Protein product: CASSGDFRGTNEKLFF.